Listed below are T cell receptor beta chains from one sample, sequenced in a study of cytomegalovirus exposure and HLA in healthy donors. TCRdb's copy holds only in-frame clones and misses some; the assay was immunoSEQ multiplex PCR. The data show 150,000 or so clones, roughly 76% seen once. Material for sequencing was PBMCs. Every receptor here comes from a female donor in good health and CMV-seronegative. Both conserved end residues are part of each CDR3. The D gene is left open where the match is weak. Size values are once, few and many counts, or a class for expanded clones, and some rows have none.

once TRBJ1-2 TRBD1 TRBV11-3 TGTGCCAGCAGACCGGGACAGGGAAGTGGTGGCTACACCTTC CASRPGQGSGGYTF
few TRBJ1-1 - TRBV18 TGTGCCAGCTCACCGGTGCGAGTTGACACTGAAGCTTTCTTT CASSPVRVDTEAFF
- TRBJ2-7 TRBD2 TRBV29-1 TGCAGCGTTGAGCCAAGGCCTAGCGGGGGGGCCCGAAGGTTCTACGAGCAGTACTTC CSVEPRPSGGARRFYEQYF
- TRBJ2-1 TRBD1 TRBV5-1 TGCGCCAGCAGCCCGGGACAGGGGGAGTTCTTC CASSPGQGEFF
once TRBJ2-7 TRBD2 TRBV28 TGTGCCAGCAGGGGAGGGACGGGAGCCTACGAGCAGTACTTC CASRGGTGAYEQYF
- TRBJ1-2 - TRBV5-1 TGCGCCAGCAGCCCGGGTGGGGGGACGGATGGCTACACCTTC CASSPGGGTDGYTF
few TRBJ1-2 - TRBV28 TGTGCCAGCAGTAGGCGATCGAGGGCAAACACCTTC CASSRRSRANTF
- TRBJ1-5 - TRBV5-8 TGTGCCAGCAGCCTAAGCGGGACTAGCAATCAGCCCCAGCATTTT CASSLSGTSNQPQHF
- TRBJ2-1 - TRBV7-6 TGTGCCAGCAGCTTAGGACCAGGGGCGGAGCAGTTCTTC CASSLGPGAEQFF
- TRBJ2-1 TRBD2 TRBV5-1 TGCGCCAGCAGCTCTAGTACCGGGACTAGCGGGGAGAATGAGCAGTTCTTC CASSSSTGTSGENEQFF